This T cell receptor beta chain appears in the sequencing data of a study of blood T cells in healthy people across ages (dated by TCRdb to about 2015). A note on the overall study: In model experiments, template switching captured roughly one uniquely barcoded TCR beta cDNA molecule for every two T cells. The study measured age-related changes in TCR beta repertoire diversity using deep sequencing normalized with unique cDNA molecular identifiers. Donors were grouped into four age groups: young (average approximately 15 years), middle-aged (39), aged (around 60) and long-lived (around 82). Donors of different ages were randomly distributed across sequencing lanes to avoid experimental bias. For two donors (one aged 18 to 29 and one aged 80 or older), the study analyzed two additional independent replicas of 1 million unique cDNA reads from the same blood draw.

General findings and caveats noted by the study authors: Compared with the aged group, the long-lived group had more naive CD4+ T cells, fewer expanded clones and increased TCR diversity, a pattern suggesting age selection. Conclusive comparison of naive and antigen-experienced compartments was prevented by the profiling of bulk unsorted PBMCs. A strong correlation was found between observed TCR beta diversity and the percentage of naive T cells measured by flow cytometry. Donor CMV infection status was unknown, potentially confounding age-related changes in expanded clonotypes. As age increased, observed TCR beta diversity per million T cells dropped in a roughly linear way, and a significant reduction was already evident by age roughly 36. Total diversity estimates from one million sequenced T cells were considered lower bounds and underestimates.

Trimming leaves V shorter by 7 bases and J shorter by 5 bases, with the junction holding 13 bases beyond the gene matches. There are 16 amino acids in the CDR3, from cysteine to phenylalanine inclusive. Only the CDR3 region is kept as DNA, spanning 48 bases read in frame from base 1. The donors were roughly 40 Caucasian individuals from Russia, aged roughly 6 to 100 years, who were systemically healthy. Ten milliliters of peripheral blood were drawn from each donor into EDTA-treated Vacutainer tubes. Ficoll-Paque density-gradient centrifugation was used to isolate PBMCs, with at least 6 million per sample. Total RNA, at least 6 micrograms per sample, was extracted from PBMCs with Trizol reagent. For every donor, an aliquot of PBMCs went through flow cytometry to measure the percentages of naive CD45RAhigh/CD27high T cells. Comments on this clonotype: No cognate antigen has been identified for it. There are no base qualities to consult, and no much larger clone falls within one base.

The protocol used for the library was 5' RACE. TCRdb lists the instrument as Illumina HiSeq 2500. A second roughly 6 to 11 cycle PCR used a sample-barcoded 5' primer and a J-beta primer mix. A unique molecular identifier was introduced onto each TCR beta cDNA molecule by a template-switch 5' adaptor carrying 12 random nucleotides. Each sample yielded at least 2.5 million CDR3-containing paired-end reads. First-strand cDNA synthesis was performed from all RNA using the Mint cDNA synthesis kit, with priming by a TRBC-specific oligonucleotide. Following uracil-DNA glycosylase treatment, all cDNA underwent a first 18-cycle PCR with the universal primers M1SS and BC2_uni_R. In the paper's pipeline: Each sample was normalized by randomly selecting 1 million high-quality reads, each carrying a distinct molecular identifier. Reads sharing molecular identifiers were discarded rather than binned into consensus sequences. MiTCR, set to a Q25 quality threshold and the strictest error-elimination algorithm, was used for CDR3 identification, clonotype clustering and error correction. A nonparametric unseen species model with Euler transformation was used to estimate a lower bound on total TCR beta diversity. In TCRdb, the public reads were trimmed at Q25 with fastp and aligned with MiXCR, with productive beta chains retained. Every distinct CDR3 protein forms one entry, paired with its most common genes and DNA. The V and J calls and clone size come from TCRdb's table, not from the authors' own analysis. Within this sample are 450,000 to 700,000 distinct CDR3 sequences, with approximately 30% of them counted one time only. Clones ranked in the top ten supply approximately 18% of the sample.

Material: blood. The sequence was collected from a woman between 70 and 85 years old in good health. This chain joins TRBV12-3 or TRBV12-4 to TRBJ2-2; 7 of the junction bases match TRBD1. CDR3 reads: CASTAVGDSRTGELFF. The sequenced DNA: TGTGCCAGCACCGCTGTCGGGGACAGTAGGACCGGGGAGCTGTTTTTT.